These 27 T cell receptor beta chains share one sample of origin, sequenced in a study of cytomegalovirus exposure and HLA in healthy donors. This PCR relied on a set of 60 Vbeta primers and 13 Jbeta primers. Profiling relied on immunoSEQ multiplex PCR, and the TCRdb table lists in-frame clones only, not all of them. The sample includes about 190,000 clones, about 90% of them seen just once. Sequenced material: PBMCs. The receptors were sampled from a man under 40 in good health and CMV-seronegative.

The chain uses TRBV6-5 and TRBJ1-2; TRBD1 might be the D (6 bases). The V gene lost 5 bases and the J gene lost 2 bases, with 12 bases spanning the gap. The CDR3 has 14 residues. Germline loops: CDR1 MNHEY, CDR2 SVGAGI. As DNA, the CDR3 is TGTGCCAGCAGTACCCGACAGGACAACTATGGCTACACCTTC. Translated, it gives CASSTRQDNYGYTF.

The genes are TRBV2 and TRBJ1-2; D is undetermined. Germline V gene lookup returns CDR1 SNHLY and CDR2 FYNNEI. Deletions cut 6 bases from V and 7 bases from J, with 15 bases between. This CDR3 is built from 13 residues. The CDR3 nucleotides are TGTGCCAGCAGGGCGGAGAGGGAAGGTGGCTACACCTTC. Translated: CASRAEREGGYTF.

The chain has TRBV7-9 and TRBJ1-4; tentative D call: TRBD1 (6 bases). CDR3 length: 16 residues. Germline V gene sequence: CDR1 SEHNR, CDR2 FQNEAQ (reference sequence). The germline V and J ends were trimmed by 5 bases and 7 bases, with 20 bases remaining between them. The chain's CDR3 is CASSPPATGPSEKLFF. CDR3 DNA: TGTGCCAGCAGCCCTCCCGCCACAGGGCCCAGTGAAAAACTGTTTTTT. Complete variable domain (other parts from reference TRBV7-9 and TRBJ1-4): DTGVSQNPRHKITKRGQNVTFRCDPISEHNRLYWYRQTLGQGPEFLTYFQNEAQLEKSRLLSDRFSAERPKGSFSTLEIQRTEQGDSAMYLCASSPPATGPSEKLFFGSGTQLSVL.

This chain joins TRBV29-1 and TRBJ2-5, with 9 bases identical to TRBD1. The DNA matches TRBJ2-7 better at its end, which makes the J call doubtful. Germline CDR1 reads SQVTM; CDR2 reads ANQGSEA. This CDR3 comprises 12 residues. CDR3 nucleotides: TGCAGCGTTGTTGACAGGGGGTCCGAGCAGTACTTC. Translating it yields CSVVDRGSEQYF.

This chain uses TRBV4-3 with TRBJ2-7; 8 bases map to TRBD1. Germline V gene lookup returns CDR1 LGHNA and CDR2 YSLEER. With 3 bases clipped from V and 3 bases from J, the junction kept 7 bases outside the gene matches. This CDR3 has 15 amino acids. The CDR3 sequence: CASSQDRANVYEQYF. The CDR3 nucleotides are TGCGCCAGCAGCCAGGACAGGGCGAACGTCTACGAGCAGTACTTC.

The CDR3: CASTAGSGGPYNEQFF. The CDR3 DNA reads as TGTGCCAGCACCGCGGGATCAGGGGGCCCCTACAATGAGCAGTTCTTC. The J gene is TRBJ2-1, the V gene TRBV28; 8 positions match TRBD1. In germline, CDR1 is MDHEN, CDR2 SYDVKM. There are 16 residues in the CDR3. V was clipped by 7 bases and J by 2 bases; unmatched bases: 10.

The genes are TRBV18 and TRBJ2-7; weak D call: TRBD2 (5 bases). The germline CDR1 and CDR2 sequences are KGHSH and LQKENI. V dropped 3 bases and J dropped 2 bases, with 8 bases sitting between them. This CDR3 has 13 amino acids. The CDR3 protein is CASSPGVTYEQYF. The CDR3 DNA is TGTGCCAGCTCACCCGGGGTAACCTACGAGCAGTACTTC.

This clone was found once. The chain employs TRBV21-1 and TRBJ1-1; the table's D call, TRBD1, has no DNA check behind it. TRBV21-1 is described as a pseudogene. This CDR3 region has 17 residues. The chain's CDR3 is CASSKRDRACMNTEAFF. The CDR3 DNA sequence: TGTGCCAGCAGCAAAAGGGACAGGGCCTGCATGAACACTGAAGCTTTCTTT.

This rearrangement joins TRBV25-1 to TRBJ2-7; TRBD2 aligns across 7 bases. The V segment lost 8 bases and the J segment 7 bases; nucleotides outside the gene matches: 8. The length of the CDR3 is 12 residues. Looked up from germline, CDR1 is MGHDK and CDR2 is SYGVNS. The DNA of the CDR3 is TGTGCCAGCTGTTTGGGGGGGACGGAGCAGTACTTC. Translated: CASCLGGTEQYF.

This clone was picked up a small number of times. The V call is TRBV7-2, the J call TRBJ2-3; 8 positions agree with TRBD1. J gave up 4 bases and V 2 bases, and 8 bases lay outside the gene matches. The CDR3 has 16 residues. Germline V gene sequence: CDR1 SGHTA, CDR2 FQGNSA. DNA for the CDR3: TGTGCCAGCAGCTTACTTGGACAGGGAGTAGCAGATACGCAGTATTTT. Residues: CASSLLGQGVADTQYF.

The chain is built from TRBV29-1 and TRBJ2-1; 13 bases fit TRBD2. This CDR3 is built from 13 residues. Unmatched junction bases numbered 0, after V lost 4 bases and J lost 6 bases. Germline assignment: CDR1 SQVTM and CDR2 ANQGSEA. CDR3 sequence (DNA): TGCAGCGTTGGGACTAGCGGGGGCAATGAGCAGTTCTTC. The encoded protein is CSVGTSGGNEQFF.

The V call is TRBV10-3, the J call TRBJ2-7; possibly TRBD1 for D (6 bases). Trimming took 3 bases from V and 4 from J, leaving 10 bases between them. Germline CDR1 is ENHRY and CDR2 is SYGVKD. This CDR3 is built from 13 residues. CDR3 bases: TGTGCCATCAGTGAAGGGGGTGGGTACGAGCAGTACTTC. Its protein product is CAISEGGGYEQYF.

The chain is built from TRBV21-1 and TRBJ2-7; the table's D call of TRBD1 was not tested on the DNA. TRBV21-1 constitutes a pseudogene. The CDR3 has 14 amino acids. The CDR3 DNA reads TGTGCCAGCATAGGGGCAGCCCTTTCCTACGAGCAGTACTTC. As protein: CASIGAALSYEQYF.

This chain connects TRBV5-1 to TRBJ1-3, with 7 bases fitting TRBD1. J was trimmed by 4 bases and V by 2 bases; bases with no gene match: 6. Germline V gene lookup returns CDR1 SGHRS and CDR2 YFSETQ. CDR3 length: 15 amino acids. This CDR3 is CASSLDRAKGNTIYF. For the CDR3, the DNA is TGCGCCAGCAGCTTAGACAGGGCTAAAGGAAACACCATATATTTT.

This rearrangement joins TRBV30 to TRBJ1-5; D call uncertain. Trimming removed 1 base from V and 0 bases from J, with 10 bases in between. Germline CDR1 GTSNPN, CDR2 SVGIG (reference sequence). There are 15 residues in the CDR3. The CDR3 here is CAWSGRTHSNQPQHF. For the CDR3, the DNA is TGTGCCTGGAGTGGTAGAACTCATAGCAATCAGCCCCAGCATTTT.

This clone occurred once. This chain connects TRBV7-8 to TRBJ2-7; D unclear. V was trimmed by 2 bases and J by 0 bases, leaving 14 bases between them. This CDR3 is built from 16 residues. The germline gives CDR1 SGHVS, CDR2 FQNEAQ. This CDR3 reads CASSLNWAAFSYEQYF. CDR3 bases: TGTGCCAGCAGCTTAAACTGGGCCGCCTTCTCCTACGAGCAGTACTTC.

This chain uses TRBV2 with TRBJ2-7, with 10 nucleotides matching TRBD1. The length of the CDR3 is 13 residues. Trimming cost V 3 bases and J 7 bases; bases outside gene matches: 3. The germline V gene encodes CDR1 SNHLY and CDR2 FYNNEI. In nucleotides, the CDR3 is TGTGCCAGCAGTGAGACAGGGGGCGGTGAGCAGTACTTC. Translation gives CASSETGGGEQYF.

In this sample, this clone turned up a few times. One end of the junction fails to match germline, which may point to a read error. J is TRBJ2-6 and V is TRBV6-4; a possible D gene is TRBD2 (7 bases). This CDR3 spans 14 amino acids. CDR1 and CDR2 from the germline V gene are MRHNA and SNTAGT. CDR3 loop: CASSDSGGANGLTF. The DNA of the CDR3 is TGTGCCAGCAGTGACTCGGGGGGGGCCAACGGCCTGACTTTC.

This chain links TRBV10-2 with TRBJ1-6; the D gene is possibly TRBD1 (6 bases). The V end lost 6 bases, the J end lost 5 bases, and 11 bases lay between the germline ends. CDR3 length: 14 residues. Per germline, CDR1 WSHSY and CDR2 SAAADI. CDR3 protein: CASRTGTDNSPLHF. As DNA, the CDR3 is TGCGCCAGCAGGACAGGAACGGATAATTCACCCCTCCACTTT.

The rearrangement links TRBV4-3 to TRBJ2-7; 7 bases are shared with TRBD2. V lost 2 bases and J lost 0; bases outside the gene matches: 4. Germline assignment: CDR1 LGHNA and CDR2 YSLEER. The CDR3 covers 15 residues. The CDR3 nucleotides read TGCGCCAGCAGCCAAAGCGGGACGGACTCCTACGAGCAGTACTTC. Translated, it gives CASSQSGTDSYEQYF.

The chain links TRBV6-5 to TRBJ2-7; 7 bases map to TRBD1. The V segment lost 2 bases and the J segment 6 bases; nucleotides outside the gene matches: 4. From germline, CDR1 is MNHEY and CDR2 SVGAGI. There are 13 residues in the CDR3. CDR3 loop: CASSYGTECEQYF. As DNA, the CDR3 is TGTGCCAGCAGTTACGGGACAGAATGCGAGCAGTACTTC.

V is TRBV2 and J is TRBJ2-1; no clear D gene. Trimming took 3 bases from V and 4 from J, leaving 10 bases between them. The CDR3 is 14 amino acids. CDR1 and CDR2 from the germline V gene are SNHLY and FYNNEI. CDR3 loop: CASSDSLRYNEQFF. For the CDR3, the DNA is TGTGCCAGCAGTGATTCCCTCCGTTACAATGAGCAGTTCTTC.

The genes are TRBV5-6 and TRBJ1-2, with D possibly TRBD1 on 6 matching bases. CDR1 SGHDT and CDR2 YYEEEE come from the germline V gene. There are 13 residues in the CDR3. V lost 4 bases and J 7 bases, leaving 14 bases between the germline ends. The CDR3 DNA reads TGTGCCAGCAGCCTCTGGGGGGGCGGTGGCTACACCTTC. Amino acids: CASSLWGGGGYTF.

The chain joins TRBV4-1 to TRBJ2-1; a possible D gene is TRBD2 (6 bases). Germline V lookup: CDR1 MGHRA, CDR2 YSYEKL. With 4 bases removed from V and 7 bases from J, the gap between germline ends came to 14 bases. The CDR3 extends over 14 amino acids. The CDR3 DNA is TGCGCCAGCAGCCCTTTGGAGGGGTGGAATGAGCAGTTCTTC. It translates to CASSPLEGWNEQFF.

V usage is TRBV11-3 and J usage is TRBJ2-5, with no clear D. CDR1 is SGHNT and CDR2 is YENEEA in the germline V gene. CDR3 size: 15 residues. V shed 1 base and J shed 2 bases, with 11 bases lying between them. Here the CDR3 reads CASSLGASEQETQYF. The CDR3 DNA reads TGTGCCAGCAGCTTAGGCGCGAGCGAGCAAGAGACCCAGTACTTC.

This rearrangement joins TRBV14 to TRBJ1-1; D is unclear. CDR3 length: 13 residues. Germline CDR1 SGHDN, CDR2 FVKESK. Trimming shortened V by 4 bases and J by 1 base, and 7 bases separated the two germline ends. The CDR3 sequence: CASSPRENTEAFF. For the CDR3, the DNA is TGTGCCAGCAGCCCGCGGGAGAACACTGAAGCTTTCTTT.

This chain links TRBV5-1 with TRBJ2-7; the D gene is possibly TRBD2 (6 bases). From germline, CDR1 is SGHRS and CDR2 YFSETQ. This CDR3 contains 15 residues. Trimming stripped 0 bases from V and 3 bases from J, with 13 bases between. The CDR3 DNA follows: TGCGCCAGCAGCTTGGCGGCAGGAGGGAACTACGAGCAGTACTTC. Translation: CASSLAAGGNYEQYF.